The 21 T cell receptor beta chains presented below share a single source sample, sequenced in a study of cytomegalovirus exposure and HLA in healthy donors. Both 60 Vbeta primers and 13 Jbeta primers went into the PCR. Using immunoSEQ multiplex PCR, the repertoire was profiled, and TCRdb retains in-frame clones only, with some absent. The sample includes around 70,000 clones. Sequenced sample: PBMCs. The receptor set was obtained from a female donor in good health and CMV-seropositive.

The chain recombines TRBV5-4 with TRBJ2-3, with a weak D call TRBD2 (6 bases). This CDR3 is 16 amino acids long. Germline V gene data show CDR1 as SGHNT and CDR2 as YYREEE (reference sequence). Between the trimmed V and J ends, which lost 1 base and 2 bases, there was a span of 14 bases. Here the CDR3 DNA reads TGTGCCAGCAGCTTGCTCGGGACTCTAAACACAGATACGCAGTATTTT. Protein: CASSLLGTLNTDTQYF.

In the case of this clone: At one end, the junction sequence differs from germline, possibly due to a read error. V and J are TRBV30 and TRBJ1-4; possibly TRBD1 for D (6 bases). This CDR3 has 15 residues. Per germline, CDR1 GTSNPN and CDR2 SVGIG (reference sequence). The DNA for the CDR3 is TGTGCCGGGAGGCCTTGGGCAGGGGCAAATGAAAAACTGTTTTTT. Amino acid sequence: CAGRPWAGANEKLFF.

The CDR3 nucleotides are TGTGCCAGCAGCTTGGGGGGAGGGACACCTGTCTACGAGCAGTACTTC. It codes for CASSLGGGTPVYEQYF. The chain joins TRBV5-4 to TRBJ2-7, with D tentatively TRBD2 (7 bases). Trimming shortened V by 0 bases and J by 3 bases, and 16 bases separated the two germline ends. The CDR3 runs to 16 residues. Germline V CDR1 and CDR2: SGHNT, YYREEE (reference sequence).

This chain joins TRBV25-1 and TRBJ2-2, with TRBD1 identical over 11 bases. Germline CDR1 is MGHDK and CDR2 is SYGVNS. The CDR3 has 15 residues. Trimming took 6 bases from V and 6 from J; bases not matched to a gene: 6. The DNA for the CDR3 is TGTGCCAGCAGCCAGGGACAGGGGGACGCCGGGGAGCTGTTTTTT. Its translation: CASSQGQGDAGELFF. Filled out from reference TRBV25-1 and TRBJ2-2, the complete variable domain reads EADIYQTPRYLVIGTGKKITLECSQTMGHDKMYWYQQDPGMELHLIHYSYGVNSTEKGDLSSESTVSRIRTEHFPLTLESARPSHTSQYLCASSQGQGDAGELFFGEGSRLTVL.

This chain uses TRBV7-2 with TRBJ1-2, with TRBD1 matching 7 bases. This CDR3 region has 16 residues. Germline values: CDR1 SGHTA, CDR2 FQGNSA. The V and J ends lost 5 bases and 1 base, in that order; junction bases with no gene match: 10. DNA of the CDR3: TGTGCCAGCAGCCGACAGGGAGCTTCCGTTAACTATGGCTACACCTTC. This codes for CASSRQGASVNYGYTF.

The chain couples TRBV4-3 to TRBJ2-1; TRBD1 is a possible D gene (6 bases). The CDR3 is 13 residues long. V lost 4 bases, J lost 4 bases, and 8 bases lay in between. Germline lookup yields CDR1 LGHNA and CDR2 YSLEER. Here the CDR3 reads CASSPGQYNEQFF. In DNA, the CDR3 is TGCGCCAGCAGCCCTGGACAGTACAATGAGCAGTTCTTC.

The gene calls are TRBV5-8 and TRBJ1-2, with 9 bases aligning to TRBD1. CDR3 length equals 14 residues. V trimming: 4 bases; J trimming: 5 bases; junction bases outside the gene matches: 6. CDR1 and CDR2 from the germline V gene are SGHTS and YDEGEE. The CDR3 sequence is CASSTGQGLYGYTF. The CDR3 DNA follows: TGTGCCAGCAGCACGGGACAGGGTTTATATGGCTACACCTTC.

The chain is built from TRBV4-1 and TRBJ1-1; TRBD1 aligns across 7 bases. V lost 4 bases and J lost 7; bases outside the gene matches: 9. CDR1 is MGHRA and CDR2 is YSYEKL in the germline V gene. This CDR3 has 14 residues. Here the CDR3 DNA reads TGCGCCAGCAGCCCCTCCGGGACAGTCAATGAAGCTTTCTTT. Its translation is CASSPSGTVNEAFF.

The rearrangement joins TRBV10-3 to TRBJ1-1, with 10 nucleotides matching TRBD1. The CDR3 is made up of 17 amino acids. With V trimmed by 10 bases and J by 0 bases, 14 bases remained unmatched. Germline V gene sequence: CDR1 ENHRY, CDR2 SYGVKD. In DNA, the CDR3 is TGTGCCACCAGGACAGGGGGTTTATTTATAATGAACACTGAAGCTTTCTTT. It codes for CATRTGGLFIMNTEAFF.

V is TRBV4-3 and J is TRBJ1-6; D remains unclear. Germline V CDR1 and CDR2: LGHNA, YSLEER. The CDR3 runs to 14 residues. V shed 0 bases and J shed 10 bases, with 10 bases lying between them. The CDR3 spells CASSQEHLRSPLHF. The CDR3 region has the DNA TGCGCCAGCAGCCAAGAGCACCTTCGGTCACCCCTCCACTTT.

V and J are TRBV11-2 and TRBJ2-3, with 7 nucleotides matching TRBD1. The germline CDR1 and CDR2 sequences are SGHAT and FQNNGV. The ends lost 3 bases at V and 5 bases at J; junction bases unmatched: 8. This CDR3 is 15 amino acids long. CDR3 DNA: TGTGCCAGCAGCTTTGCGGCAGGGGGAATAGATACGCAGTATTTT. This codes for CASSFAAGGIDTQYF.

The chain carries TRBV28 and TRBJ2-5; D might be TRBD1 (6 bases). V was cut by 5 bases and J by 5 bases, with 18 bases left in between. CDR1 and CDR2 from the germline V gene are MDHEN and SYDVKM. This CDR3 comprises 15 residues. The CDR3 DNA reads as TGTGCCAGCAGTGCTACAGGGTTGACCGGGGAGACCCAGTACTTC. Translation: CASSATGLTGETQYF. Full variable domain (rest looked up from reference TRBV28 and TRBJ2-5): DVKVTQSSRYLVKRTGEKVFLECVQDMDHENMFWYRQDPGLGLRLIYFSYDVKMKEKGDIPEGYSVSREKKERFSLILESASTNQTSMYLCASSATGLTGETQYFGPGTRLLVL.

The chain couples TRBV19 to TRBJ2-5; 7 nucleotides match TRBD1. The trim removed 1 base at V and 5 bases at J, leaving 7 bases unmatched. Germline V lookup: CDR1 LNHDA, CDR2 SQIVND (reference sequence). CDR3 length: 15 amino acids. The CDR3 nucleotides read TGTGCCAGTAGTATAGGAGGGGGCGGATTTGAGACCCAGTACTTC. Amino acid sequence: CASSIGGGGFETQYF.

The V and J genes are TRBV5-1 and TRBJ1-1; tentative D call: TRBD1 (6 bases). The CDR3 covers 13 residues. Trimming took 5 bases from V and 8 from J, leaving 16 bases between them. CDR1 and CDR2 from the germline V gene are SGHRS and YFSETQ. The DNA of the CDR3 is TGCGCCAGCAGTCCAGGGGAGTCCCCCGAAGCTTTCTTT. This sequence encodes CASSPGESPEAFF.

Comments on this clone: An end of the junction does not agree with germline; a read error may underlie this. The chain couples TRBV6-1 to TRBJ1-5; D gene uncertain. From germline, CDR1 is MNHNS and CDR2 SASEGT. This CDR3 spans 15 amino acids. In DNA form, the CDR3 reads TGTGCCAGCAGTGATCGGATGGGTAGCAGTCAGCCCCAGCATTTT. The encoded protein is CASSDRMGSSQPQHF.

In DNA form, the CDR3 reads TGTGCCAGCAGTTTAGGGCAGGGAGGAGAAAAACTGTTTTTT. This encodes CASSLGQGGEKLFF. The chain uses TRBV28 and TRBJ1-4, with TRBD1 as a possible D gene (5 bases). CDR3 size: 14 residues. The ends were cut back, 2 bases at V and 8 bases at J, with 12 bases in the middle. Germline CDR1 is MDHEN and CDR2 is SYDVKM.

The gene calls are TRBV6-1 and TRBJ2-7; 8 positions agree with TRBD1. The germline CDR1 and CDR2 sequences are MNHNS and SASEGT. J gave up 2 bases and V 6 bases, and 9 bases lay outside the gene matches. The length of the CDR3 is 15 residues. The CDR3 reads CASRTPGQVTYEQYF. The CDR3 nucleotides read TGTGCCAGCAGGACCCCGGGACAGGTTACCTACGAGCAGTACTTC.

The genes are TRBV6-5 and TRBJ1-2; 9 bases map to TRBD1. J gave up 6 bases and V 5 bases, and 4 bases lay outside the gene matches. The CDR3 is made up of 13 amino acids. The germline V gene encodes CDR1 MNHEY and CDR2 SVGAGI. The CDR3 loop is CASSDRGSDGYTF. The CDR3 region has the DNA TGTGCCAGCAGTGACAGGGGGTCTGATGGCTACACCTTC.

This rearrangement joins TRBV4-3 to TRBJ1-1; no clear D gene. The germline V gene encodes CDR1 LGHNA and CDR2 YSLEER. Trimming left V 0 bases short and J 1 base short, with 9 bases between. The CDR3 runs 15 residues. The CDR3 loop is CASSQDPAGNTEAFF. Here the CDR3 DNA reads TGCGCCAGCAGCCAAGATCCGGCAGGGAACACTGAAGCTTTCTTT.

The rearrangement joins TRBV4-2 to TRBJ2-7; 8 bases are a match to TRBD2. V was pared by 0 bases and J by 5 bases, with 9 bases of the junction left unmatched. The CDR3 totals 16 residues. CDR1 is LGHNA, CDR2 YNFKEQ, per germline. In DNA, the CDR3 is TGTGCCAGCAGCCAAGAAGTGAGCGGGAGCCCTCACGAGCAGTACTTC. Translation gives CASSQEVSGSPHEQYF.

This sequence joins TRBV7-9 and TRBJ2-3; 8 positions agree with TRBD2. This CDR3 region has 16 residues. CDR1 is SEHNR and CDR2 is FQNEAQ in the germline V gene (reference sequence). Trimming removed 5 bases from V and 1 base from J; junction bases left unmatched: 8. CDR3 protein: CASSPSRGAGTDTQYF. CDR3 nucleotide sequence: TGTGCCAGCAGCCCGTCGCGGGGGGCCGGCACAGATACGCAGTATTTT.